The clone carrying this T cell receptor beta chain was picked up many times. The antigen is not known. TCRdb independently ran MiXCR on the 5' RACE reads; one entry per CDR3 protein. The sample shows some 25,000 distinct CDR3 sequences, around 7.5% of them seen only once. This record belongs to a study of spatial heterogeneity in lung cancer. Whole-study context: Mean representation of each unique TCR and UMI combination in the raw reads exceeded 9.5 occurrences. Regarding the study as a whole: Coverage estimated for tumor T cells reached roughly 6.5% for alpha chains and roughly 13% for beta chains. Higher tumor mutation counts went along with higher counts of expanded intratumoral alpha and beta TCRs. When ubiquitous and regional expanded TCRs were counted, their numbers tracked ubiquitous and regional nonsynonymous mutations, respectively.

CDR1 is SGHTA and CDR2 is FQGNSA in the germline V gene. The ends lost 1 base at V and 0 bases at J; junction bases unmatched: 5. This CDR3 has 18 residues. Time point of the sample: sample taken at primary tumor resection. The input material, whole RNA from tumor, nontumor lung or frozen PBMC, was sequenced unsorted. The chain is built from TRBV7-2 and TRBJ2-5, with TRBD2 matching over 13 bases. Here the sequenced sample was lung tumor tissue, taken at surgery. The sequence came from a male donor with early-stage non-small cell lung cancer. CDR3 in amino acids: CASSLETSGGNNQETQYF. CDR3 DNA sequence: TGTGCCAGCAGCTTAGAGACTAGCGGGGGGAATAACCAAGAGACCCAGTACTTC.